One sample yielded the 18 T cell receptor beta chains listed below, sequenced in a study of blood T cell repertoires in COVID-19. Using immunoSEQ multiplex PCR, the repertoire was profiled, and TCRdb retains in-frame clones only, with some absent. The table includes tens of thousands of clones, 86% detected once. Material for sequencing was peripheral blood. All receptors come from a human donor with acute or convalescent COVID-19. The donor label of this sample is uncertain.

This chain uses TRBV3-1 (or the pseudogene TRBV3-2) with TRBJ2-1; D is ambiguous. V was clipped by 4 bases and J by 0 bases, with 10 bases between them. Germline V gene sequence: CDR1 LGHDT, CDR2 YNNKEL (reference sequence). The CDR3 totals 15 residues. The CDR3 DNA sequence: TGTGCCAGCAGCCCGGATACGGGCTCCTACAATGAGCAGTTCTTC. This codes for CASSPDTGSYNEQFF.

The J gene is TRBJ1-1, the V gene TRBV29-1; perhaps TRBD1 as D (5 bases). The CDR3 runs to 15 residues. Looked up from germline, CDR1 is SQVTM and CDR2 is ANQGSEA. The V end was cut by 4 bases, the J end by 5 bases, with 20 bases between. CDR3 protein: CSVGLSDQGGTEAFF. The CDR3 DNA sequence: TGCAGCGTTGGTTTGTCAGACCAGGGAGGGACTGAAGCTTTCTTT.

The V call is TRBV5-1, the J call TRBJ2-2, with 10 bases that match TRBD2. The J segment lost 4 bases and the V segment lost 4 bases, leaving 4 bases of the junction unmatched. CDR1 and CDR2 from the germline V gene are SGHRS and YFSETQ. The CDR3 length is 15 residues. CDR3 amino acids: CASSTGLAATGELFF. The CDR3 DNA follows: TGCGCCAGCAGCACCGGACTAGCGGCCACCGGGGAGCTGTTTTTT.

This clone was observed once. The chain uses TRBV7-6 and TRBJ1-6, with 8 positions matching TRBD1. The CDR3 is 15 residues long. J gave up 9 bases and V 1 base, and 5 bases lay outside the gene matches. Per germline, CDR1 SGHVS and CDR2 FNYEAQ. DNA for the CDR3: TGTGCCAGCAGCTTAGGACAGGGGAGGGCTTCACCCCTCCACTTT. Translating it yields CASSLGQGRASPLHF.

This chain uses TRBV7-2 with TRBJ2-3, with 8 positions matching TRBD2. Germline V gene lookup returns CDR1 SGHTA and CDR2 FQGNSA. CDR3 length: 17 amino acids. V was clipped by 6 bases and J by 0 bases; unmatched bases: 11. The CDR3 sequence: CASSSRKRERSTDTQYF. The CDR3 region has the DNA TGTGCCAGCAGTTCCCGTAAGCGGGAGAGAAGCACAGATACGCAGTATTTT.

This clone has a handful of counts. The genes are TRBV7-8 and TRBJ1-1, with no clear D. The germline V and J ends were trimmed by 8 bases and 1 base, with 11 bases remaining between them. Germline V gene data show CDR1 as SGHVS and CDR2 as FQNEAQ. The CDR3 is 13 amino acids. CDR3 DNA: TGTGCCAGCCGTACAAAAGAGAACACTGAAGCTTTCTTT. Encoded protein: CASRTKENTEAFF. Combining the CDR3 with reference TRBV7-8 and TRBJ1-1 gives the whole variable domain GAGVSQSPRYKVAKRGQDVALRCDPISGHVSLFWYQQALGQGPEFLTYFQNEAQLDKSGLPSDRFFAERPEGSVSTLKIQRTQQEDSAVYLCASRTKENTEAFFGQGTRLTVV.

The V and J genes are TRBV7-2 and TRBJ2-1; D remains unclear. The V end lost 5 bases, the J end lost 1 base, and 12 bases lay between the germline ends. The germline CDR1 and CDR2 sequences are SGHTA and FQGNSA. This CDR3 region has 15 residues. CDR3 residues: CASSARQESYNEQFF. The CDR3 DNA sequence: TGTGCCAGCAGCGCCAGGCAGGAATCCTACAATGAGCAGTTCTTC. Drawing the rest from reference TRBV7-2 and TRBJ2-1, the complete variable domain is GAGVSQSPSNKVTEKGKDVELRCDPISGHTALYWYRQSLGQGLEFLIYFQGNSAPDKSGLPSDRFSAERTGGSVSTLTIQRTQQEDSAVYLCASSARQESYNEQFFGPGTRLTVL.

The chain couples TRBV6-2 or TRBV6-3 to TRBJ2-7, with D unresolved. V was trimmed by 2 bases and J by 1 base, leaving 9 bases between them. Germline-derived CDR1 and CDR2 are MNHEY and SVGEGT. This CDR3 has 14 amino acids. CDR3 protein: CASSYPLNSYEQYF. Written as DNA, the CDR3 is TGTGCCAGCAGTTACCCACTGAATTCCTACGAGCAGTACTTC.

The chain carries TRBV27 and TRBJ1-1, with a tentative D call TRBD1 (5 bases). This CDR3 is built from 16 residues. Germline values: CDR1 MNHEY, CDR2 SMNVEV (reference sequence). Trimming removed 5 bases from V and 7 bases from J, with 23 bases in between. This CDR3 reads CASSPRPPGMYSEAFF. In nucleotides, the CDR3 is TGTGCCAGCAGTCCCCGGCCCCCAGGGATGTATAGTGAAGCTTTCTTT.

V gene TRBV7-3 combines with J gene TRBJ2-1; tentative D call: TRBD1 (7 bases). In germline, CDR1 is SGHTA, CDR2 FQGTGA. Trimming shortened V by 6 bases and J by 2 bases, and 14 bases separated the two germline ends. The CDR3 has 15 amino acids. This chain's CDR3 is CASSSRGTAYNEQFF. The CDR3 DNA reads TGTGCCAGCAGTTCGCGCGGGACAGCCTACAATGAGCAGTTCTTC.

V gene TRBV5-1 combines with J gene TRBJ2-6, with D tentatively TRBD1 (6 bases). The germline gives CDR1 SGHRS, CDR2 YFSETQ. V dropped 3 bases and J dropped 2 bases, with 21 bases sitting between them. This CDR3 has 19 residues. CDR3 amino acids: CASSSAEQGSLTGANVLTF. The CDR3 coding sequence is TGCGCCAGCAGCTCCGCGGAACAGGGATCCCTAACTGGGGCCAACGTCCTGACTTTC.

This rearrangement joins TRBV11-2 to TRBJ2-7; 9 nucleotides match TRBD2. This CDR3 has 15 residues. In germline, CDR1 is SGHAT, CDR2 FQNNGV. With V trimmed by 1 base and J by 3 bases, 4 bases remained unmatched. CDR3 amino acids: CASSLGLAGVYEQYF. CDR3 sequence (DNA): TGTGCCAGCAGCTTAGGTTTAGCGGGAGTCTACGAGCAGTACTTC.

The chain uses TRBV6-6 and TRBJ1-2, with D uncertain. The ends were cut back, 5 bases at V and 8 bases at J, with 18 bases in the middle. The CDR3 runs 14 residues. Germline V gene lookup returns CDR1 MNHNY and CDR2 SVGAGI (reference sequence). CDR3 in amino acids: CASSTGGPWEGYTF. In nucleotides, the CDR3 is TGTGCCAGCAGTACCGGAGGGCCCTGGGAAGGCTACACCTTC.

The rearrangement joins TRBV18 to TRBJ2-1; TRBD2 matches 15 bases. Germline lookup yields CDR1 KGHSH and CDR2 LQKENI. V shed 3 bases, J shed 9 bases, and the junction held 6 bases outside the gene matches. This CDR3 is 16 amino acids long. The CDR3 region is CASSPLGLAGGSEQFF. The CDR3 DNA reads TGTGCCAGCTCACCCCTGGGACTAGCGGGGGGCTCTGAGCAGTTCTTC.

CDR3 DNA: TGTGCCAGCAGCCCCCTGGCGCGAGGCTATGGCTACACCTTC. It translates to CASSPLARGYGYTF. This sequence joins TRBV11-2 and TRBJ1-2; D remains unclear. The germline V gene has CDR1 SGHAT and CDR2 FQNNGV. V lost 5 bases and J 4 bases, leaving 14 bases between the germline ends. The CDR3 runs to 14 residues.

The chain joins TRBV18 to TRBJ2-4; possibly TRBD1 for D (7 bases). Looked up from germline, CDR1 is KGHSH and CDR2 is LQKENI. V lost 3 bases and J lost 7, with 10 bases in between. The CDR3 has 13 amino acids. The chain's CDR3 is CASSPGGQNIQYF. The DNA for the CDR3 is TGTGCCAGCTCACCGGGGGGACAGAACATTCAGTACTTC.

V and J are TRBV19 and TRBJ2-7; 7 bases match TRBD1. The CDR3 loop spans 11 amino acids. Germline CDR1 and CDR2: LNHDA and SQIVND (reference sequence). Losses at the gene ends were 10 bases for V and 3 bases for J; bases not matched to a gene: 3. The CDR3 DNA follows: TGTGCCACTGGGACAGTCTACGAGCAGTACTTC. This translates into CATGTVYEQYF.

The CDR3 is CASSFAEIYEQYF. The CDR3 nucleotides read TGTGCCAGCAGTTTTGCGGAAATTTACGAGCAGTACTTC. The rearrangement joins TRBV6-2 or TRBV6-3 to TRBJ2-7; the D is unclear. The CDR3 extends over 13 amino acids. Germline CDR1 and CDR2: MNHEY and SVGEGT. V was cut by 4 bases and J by 4 bases, with 11 bases left in between.